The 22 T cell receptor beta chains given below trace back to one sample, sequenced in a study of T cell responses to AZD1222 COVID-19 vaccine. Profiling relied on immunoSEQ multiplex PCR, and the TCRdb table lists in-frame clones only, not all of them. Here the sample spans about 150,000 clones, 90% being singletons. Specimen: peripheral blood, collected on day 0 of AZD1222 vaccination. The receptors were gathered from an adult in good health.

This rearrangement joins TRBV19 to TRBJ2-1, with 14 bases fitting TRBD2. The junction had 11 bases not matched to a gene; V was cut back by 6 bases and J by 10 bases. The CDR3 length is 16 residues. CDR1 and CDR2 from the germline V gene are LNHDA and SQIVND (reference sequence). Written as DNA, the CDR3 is TGTGCCAGTAGCGACGTTGGGGGACTAGCGGGAGTGGAGCAGTTCTTC. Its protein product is CASSDVGGLAGVEQFF.

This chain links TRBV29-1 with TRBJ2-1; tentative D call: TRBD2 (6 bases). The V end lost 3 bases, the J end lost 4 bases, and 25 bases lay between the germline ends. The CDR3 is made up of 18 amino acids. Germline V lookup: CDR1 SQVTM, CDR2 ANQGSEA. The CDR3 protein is CSVDLPIFSGGKYNEQFF. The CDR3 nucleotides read TGCAGCGTTGACTTACCGATTTTTAGCGGAGGCAAGTACAATGAGCAGTTCTTC.

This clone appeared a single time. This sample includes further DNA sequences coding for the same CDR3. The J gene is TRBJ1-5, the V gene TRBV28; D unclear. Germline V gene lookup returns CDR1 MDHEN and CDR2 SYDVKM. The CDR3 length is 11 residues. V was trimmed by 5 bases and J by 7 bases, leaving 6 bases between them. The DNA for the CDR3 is TGTGCCAGCAGTCCAGGCCAGCCCCAGCATTTT. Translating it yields CASSPGQPQHF.

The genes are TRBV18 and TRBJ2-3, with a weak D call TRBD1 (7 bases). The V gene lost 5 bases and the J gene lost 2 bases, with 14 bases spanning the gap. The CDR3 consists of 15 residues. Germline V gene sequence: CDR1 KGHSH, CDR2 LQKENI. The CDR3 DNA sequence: TGTGCCAGCTCAATAAACAGGGGACTCACAGATACGCAGTATTTT. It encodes CASSINRGLTDTQYF.

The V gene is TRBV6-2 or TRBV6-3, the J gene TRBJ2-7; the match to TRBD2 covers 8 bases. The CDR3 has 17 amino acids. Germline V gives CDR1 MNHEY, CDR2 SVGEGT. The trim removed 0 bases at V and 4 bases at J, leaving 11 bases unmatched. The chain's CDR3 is CASSYSLLRLAPYEQYF. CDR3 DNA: TGTGCCAGCAGTTACTCGCTCCTCAGACTAGCGCCTTACGAGCAGTACTTC.

CDR3 loop: CASSFLGTGGLSTQYF. DNA of the CDR3: TGTGCCAGCAGTTTCTTAGGGACAGGGGGACTAAGTACGCAGTATTTT. The chain joins TRBV28 to TRBJ2-3; 11 nucleotides match TRBD1. The germline CDR1 and CDR2 sequences are MDHEN and SYDVKM. CDR3 length: 16 amino acids. The V segment lost 3 bases and the J segment 8 bases; nucleotides outside the gene matches: 10.

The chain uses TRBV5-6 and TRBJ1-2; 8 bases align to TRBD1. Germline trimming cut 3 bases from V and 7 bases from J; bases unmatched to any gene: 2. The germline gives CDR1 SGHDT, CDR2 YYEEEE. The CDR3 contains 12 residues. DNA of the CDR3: TGTGCCAGCAGCTCACAGGGGGTTGGCTACACCTTC. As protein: CASSSQGVGYTF.

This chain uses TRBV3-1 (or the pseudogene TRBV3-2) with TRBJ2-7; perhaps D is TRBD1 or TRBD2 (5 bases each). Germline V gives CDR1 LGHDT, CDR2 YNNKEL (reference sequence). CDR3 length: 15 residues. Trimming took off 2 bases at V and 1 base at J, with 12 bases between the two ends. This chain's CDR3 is CASSQRRDRSYEQYF. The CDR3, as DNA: TGTGCCAGCAGCCAACGAAGGGACCGATCCTACGAGCAGTACTTC.

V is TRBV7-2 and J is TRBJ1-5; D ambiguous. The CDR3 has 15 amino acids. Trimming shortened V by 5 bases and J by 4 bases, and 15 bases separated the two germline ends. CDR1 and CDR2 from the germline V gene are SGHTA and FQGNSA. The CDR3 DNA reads TGTGCCAGCAGCGCCACTACGACAACGAATCAGCCCCAGCATTTT. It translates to CASSATTTTNQPQHF.

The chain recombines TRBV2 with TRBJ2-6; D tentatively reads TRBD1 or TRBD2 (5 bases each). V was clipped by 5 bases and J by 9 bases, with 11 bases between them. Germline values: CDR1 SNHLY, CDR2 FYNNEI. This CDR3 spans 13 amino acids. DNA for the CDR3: TGTGCCAGCAGTCGAAAGAGGGGCAACGTCCTGACTTTC. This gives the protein CASSRKRGNVLTF.

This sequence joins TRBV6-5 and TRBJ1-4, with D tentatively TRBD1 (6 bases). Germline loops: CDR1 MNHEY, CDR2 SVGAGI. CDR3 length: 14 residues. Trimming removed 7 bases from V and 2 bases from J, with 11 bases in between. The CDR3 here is CASKTQGTNEKLFF. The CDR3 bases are TGTGCCAGCAAAACGCAGGGGACTAATGAAAAACTGTTTTTT.

CDR3 loop: CASSSPTLSTDTQYF. The CDR3 DNA reads as TGTGCCAGCAGCTCGCCGACACTGAGCACAGATACGCAGTATTTT. This chain connects TRBV5-4 to TRBJ2-3; D gene uncertain. The CDR3 has 15 residues. V was clipped by 3 bases and J by 0 bases, with 11 bases between them. Germline lookup yields CDR1 SGHNT and CDR2 YYREEE (reference sequence).

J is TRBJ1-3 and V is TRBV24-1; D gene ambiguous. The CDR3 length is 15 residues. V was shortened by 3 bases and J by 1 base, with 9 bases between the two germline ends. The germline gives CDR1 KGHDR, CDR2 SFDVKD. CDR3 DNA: TGTGCCACCAGTGATAACAGCCTATCTGGAAACACCATATATTTT. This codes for CATSDNSLSGNTIYF.

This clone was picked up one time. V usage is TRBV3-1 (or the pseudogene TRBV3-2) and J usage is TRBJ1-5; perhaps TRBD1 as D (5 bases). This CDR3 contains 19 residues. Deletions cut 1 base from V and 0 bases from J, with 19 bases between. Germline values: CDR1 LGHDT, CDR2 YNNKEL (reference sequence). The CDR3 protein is CASSQGPPRQLNSNQPQHF. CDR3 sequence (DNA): TGTGCCAGCAGCCAAGGTCCCCCGAGACAGCTAAATAGCAATCAGCCCCAGCATTTT.

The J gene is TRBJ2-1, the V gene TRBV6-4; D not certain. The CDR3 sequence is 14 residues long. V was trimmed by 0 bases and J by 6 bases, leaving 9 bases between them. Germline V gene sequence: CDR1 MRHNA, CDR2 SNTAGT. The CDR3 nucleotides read TGTGCCAGCAGTGACTCGATTAGTAGCAATGAGCAGTTCTTC. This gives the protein CASSDSISSNEQFF.

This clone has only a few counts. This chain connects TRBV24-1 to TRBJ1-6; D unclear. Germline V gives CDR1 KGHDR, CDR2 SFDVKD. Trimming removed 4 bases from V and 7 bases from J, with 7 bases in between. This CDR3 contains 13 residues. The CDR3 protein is CATSETVNSPLHF. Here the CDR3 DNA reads TGTGCCACCAGTGAGACGGTCAATTCACCCCTCCACTTT.

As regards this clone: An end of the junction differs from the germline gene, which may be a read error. The DNA for the CDR3 is TGTGCTAGCAGCCCATCCGGAGCAGAGCAGTTCTTC. It is translated as CASSPSGAEQFF. The V call is TRBV7-7, the J call TRBJ2-1; no clear D gene. The CDR3 is 12 amino acids. From germline, CDR1 is SSHAT and CDR2 FNYEAQ (reference sequence).

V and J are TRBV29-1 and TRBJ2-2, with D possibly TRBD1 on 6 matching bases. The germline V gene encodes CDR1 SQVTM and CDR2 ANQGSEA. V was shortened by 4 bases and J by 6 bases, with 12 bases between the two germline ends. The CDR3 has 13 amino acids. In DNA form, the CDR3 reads TGCAGCGTTGGTCGCAGGGGATCCGGGGAGCTGTTTTTT. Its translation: CSVGRRGSGELFF.

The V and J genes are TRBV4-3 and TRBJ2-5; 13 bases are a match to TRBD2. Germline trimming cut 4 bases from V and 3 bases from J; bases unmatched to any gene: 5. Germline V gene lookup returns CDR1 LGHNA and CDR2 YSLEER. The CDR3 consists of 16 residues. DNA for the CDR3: TGCGCCAGCAGCCGAGAGGGGACTAGCGGGAAAGAGACCCAGTACTTC. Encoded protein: CASSREGTSGKETQYF.

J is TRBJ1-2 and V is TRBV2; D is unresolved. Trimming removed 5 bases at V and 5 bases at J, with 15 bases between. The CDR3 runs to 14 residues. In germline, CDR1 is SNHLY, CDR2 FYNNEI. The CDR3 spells CASSMSGGAYGYTF. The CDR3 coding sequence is TGTGCCAGCAGTATGTCAGGTGGAGCTTATGGCTACACCTTC.

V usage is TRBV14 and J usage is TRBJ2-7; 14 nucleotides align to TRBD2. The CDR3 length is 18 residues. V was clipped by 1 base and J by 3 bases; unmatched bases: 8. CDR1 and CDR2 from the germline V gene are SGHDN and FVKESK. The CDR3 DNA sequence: TGTGCCAGCAGCCAAGGTATCGGGACTAGCGGGAGTAACTACGAGCAGTACTTC. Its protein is CASSQGIGTSGSNYEQYF.

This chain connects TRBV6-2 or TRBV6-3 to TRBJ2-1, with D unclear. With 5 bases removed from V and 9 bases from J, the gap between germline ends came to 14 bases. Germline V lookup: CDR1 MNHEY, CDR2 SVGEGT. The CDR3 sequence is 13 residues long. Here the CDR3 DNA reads TGTGCCAGCAGTCTGGTAGGGTCCGGTGAGCAGTTCTTC. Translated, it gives CASSLVGSGEQFF.